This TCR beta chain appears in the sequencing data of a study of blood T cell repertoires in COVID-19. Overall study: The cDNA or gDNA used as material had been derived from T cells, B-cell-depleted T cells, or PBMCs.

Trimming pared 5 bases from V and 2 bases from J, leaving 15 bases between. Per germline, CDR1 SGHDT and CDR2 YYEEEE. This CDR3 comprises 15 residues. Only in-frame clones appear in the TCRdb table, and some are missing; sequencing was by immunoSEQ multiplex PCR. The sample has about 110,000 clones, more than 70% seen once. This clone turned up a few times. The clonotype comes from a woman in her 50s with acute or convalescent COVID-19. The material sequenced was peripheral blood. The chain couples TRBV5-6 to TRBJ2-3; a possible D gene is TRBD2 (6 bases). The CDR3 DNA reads TGTGCCAGCAGTCGTAGCGGCATTAACACAGATACGCAGTATTTT. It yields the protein CASSRSGINTDTQYF.